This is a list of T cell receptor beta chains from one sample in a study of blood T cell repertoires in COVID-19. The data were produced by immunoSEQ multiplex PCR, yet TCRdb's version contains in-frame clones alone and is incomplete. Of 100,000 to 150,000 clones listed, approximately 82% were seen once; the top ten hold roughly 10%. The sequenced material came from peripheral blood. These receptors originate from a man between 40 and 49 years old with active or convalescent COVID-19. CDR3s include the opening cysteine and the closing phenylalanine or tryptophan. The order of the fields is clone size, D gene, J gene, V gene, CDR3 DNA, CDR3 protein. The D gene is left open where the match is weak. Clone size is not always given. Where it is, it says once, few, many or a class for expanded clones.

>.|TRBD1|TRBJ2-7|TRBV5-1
TGCGCCAGCAGCGCAACGACAGGGTCCTACGAGCAGTACTTC
CASSATTGSYEQYF
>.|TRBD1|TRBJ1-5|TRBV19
TGTGCCAGTAGTATAGTCGGGACAGGGGGGCTATACGGCAATCAGCCCCAGCATTTT
CASSIVGTGGLYGNQPQHF
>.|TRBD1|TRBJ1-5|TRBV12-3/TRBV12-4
TGTGCCAGCAGCCGACAGGGGAATCAGCCCCAGCATTTT
CASSRQGNQPQHF
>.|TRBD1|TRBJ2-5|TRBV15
TGTGCCACCAGCAGGTCCCGGGACAGACAAGAGACCCAGTACTTC
CATSRSRDRQETQYF
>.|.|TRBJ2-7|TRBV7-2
TGTGCCAGCAGCTCTCGCGGGGCTTTCTCCTACGAGCAGTACTTC
CASSSRGAFSYEQYF
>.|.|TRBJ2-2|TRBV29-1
TGCAGCGTTTCGGAGAGGAACACCGGGGAGCTGTTTTTT
CSVSERNTGELFF
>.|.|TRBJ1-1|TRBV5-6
TGTGCCAGCAGCTTGGTAAGCCGGAACACTGAAGCTTTCTTT
CASSLVSRNTEAFF
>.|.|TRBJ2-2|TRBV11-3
TGTGCCAGCAGCTCCTCCGGTACCGGGGAGCTGTTTTTT
CASSSSGTGELFF
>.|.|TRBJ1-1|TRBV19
TGTGCCAGTAGTATAATTGAGGCAGGGGAAGAGGAGGCTTTCTTT
CASSIIEAGEEEAFF
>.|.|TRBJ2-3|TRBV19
TGTGCCAGTAGTGCCGGACATGCTAGCACAGATACGCAGTATTTT
CASSAGHASTDTQYF
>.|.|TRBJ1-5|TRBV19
TGTGCCAGTAGTATAGATCATGGACAGCTCGGGCAGCCCCAGCATTTT
CASSIDHGQLGQPQHF
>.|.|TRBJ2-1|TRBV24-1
TGTGCCACCAGTGGATCCGGACAGCCAGACAATGAGCAGTTCTTC
CATSGSGQPDNEQFF
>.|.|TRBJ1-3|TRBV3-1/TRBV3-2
TGTGCCAGCAGCCAAGAACGGAACACCATATATTTT
CASSQERNTIYF
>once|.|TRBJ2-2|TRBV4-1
TGCGCCAGCAGCTACAATACAGTTAACACCGGGGAGCTGTTTTTT
CASSYNTVNTGELFF
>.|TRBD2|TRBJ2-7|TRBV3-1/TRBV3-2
TGTGCCAGCAGCCGAGGCGGGGGGACCTACGAGCAGTACTTC
CASSRGGGTYEQYF
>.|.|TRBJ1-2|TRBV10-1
TGCGCCAGCAGTGACGGGGTCTCTGGCTACACCTTC
CASSDGVSGYTF
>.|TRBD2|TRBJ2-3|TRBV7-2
TGTGCCAGCAGCTTAGTCGGCGGGGGGGCAGCAGATACGCAGTATTTT
CASSLVGGGAADTQYF
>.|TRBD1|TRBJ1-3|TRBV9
TGTGCCAGCAGGAAGGGACAGGCTGGAAACACCATATATTTT
CASRKGQAGNTIYF
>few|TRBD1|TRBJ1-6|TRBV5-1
TGCGCCAGCAGCTTGGGAATACAGGGGAGTGGTTCACCCCTCCACTTT
CASSLGIQGSGSPLHF
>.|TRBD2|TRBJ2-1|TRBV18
TGTGCCAGCTCGGACACTAGCGGGGGCGGAGGGGAGCAGTTCTTC
CASSDTSGGGGEQFF
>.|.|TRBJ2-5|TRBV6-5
TGTGCCAGCAGTTACTCGATAGCAGAGACCCAGTACTTC
CASSYSIAETQYF
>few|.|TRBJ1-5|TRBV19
TGTGCCAGTAGCGCCCTGCAGGGGATCAATCAGCCCCAGCATTTT
CASSALQGINQPQHF
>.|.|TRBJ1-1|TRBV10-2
TGCGCCAGCAGCCAGGGGTTTTCGGAAGCTTTCTTT
CASSQGFSEAFF
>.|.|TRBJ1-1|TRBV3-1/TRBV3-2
TGTGCCAGCAGTCGTACAGCGGGATATGAAGCTTTCTTT
CASSRTAGYEAFF
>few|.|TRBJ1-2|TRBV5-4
TGTGCCAGCAGCTTGGTTGCTAATAACCCCAACTATGGCTACACCTTC
CASSLVANNPNYGYTF
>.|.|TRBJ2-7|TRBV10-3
TGTGCCATCAGTGGCGGCAGCTACGAGCAGTACTTC
CAISGGSYEQYF
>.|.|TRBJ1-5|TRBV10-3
TGTGCCATCAGTGTGACAGACAACAATCAGCCCCAGCATTTT
CAISVTDNNQPQHF
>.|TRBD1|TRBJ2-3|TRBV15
TGTGCCACCAGCACGAGACAGGGGCGGCGCACAGATACGCAGTATTTT
CATSTRQGRRTDTQYF
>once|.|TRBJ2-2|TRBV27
TGTGCCAGCAGTTCGGCGGGGAATTCTCCCGGGGAGCTGTTTTTT
CASSSAGNSPGELFF
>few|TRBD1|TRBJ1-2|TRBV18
TGTGCCAGCTCACAAACAGGGGGCGGTCCAAGGGTTTATGGCTACACCTTC
CASSQTGGGPRVYGYTF
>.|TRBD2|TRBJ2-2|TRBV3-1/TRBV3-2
TGTGCCAGCAGCCAGGGACTAGCGGGGGGGAACACCGGGGAGCTGTTTTTT
CASSQGLAGGNTGELFF
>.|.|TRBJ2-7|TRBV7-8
TGTGCCAGCAGCTTGGGACATTCGGAAGAGCAGTACTTC
CASSLGHSEEQYF
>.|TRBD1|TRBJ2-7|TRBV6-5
TGTGCCAGCGGAAGGGACAGACGAAACTACGAGCAGTACTTC
CASGRDRRNYEQYF
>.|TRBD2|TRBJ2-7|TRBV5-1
TGCGCCAGCAGCAAAAACGGGGGGGCCAAATACGAGCAGTACTTC
CASSKNGGAKYEQYF
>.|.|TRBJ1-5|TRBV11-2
TGTGCCAGCAGCTTAGATCGGGAGCAGCCCCAGCATTTT
CASSLDREQPQHF
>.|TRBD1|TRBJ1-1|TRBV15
TGTGCCACCAGCAGAGGGGACAGGGTAAACACTGAAGCTTTCTTT
CATSRGDRVNTEAFF
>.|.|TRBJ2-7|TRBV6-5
TGTGCCAGCAGTTTTGGGACAAAGGAAAAGTTCTACGAGCAGTACTTC
CASSFGTKEKFYEQYF
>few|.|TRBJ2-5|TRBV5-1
TGCGCCAGCAGCTTGGCCCCAGTAGGGGCCCAAGAGACCCAGTACTTC
CASSLAPVGAQETQYF
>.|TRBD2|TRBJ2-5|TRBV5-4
TGTGCCAGCAGCTCACGACTAGCACAAGAGACCCAGTACTTC
CASSSRLAQETQYF
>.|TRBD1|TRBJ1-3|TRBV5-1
TGCGCCAGCAGCTTGGATCCGGGACAGGGATACGGAAACACCATATATTTT
CASSLDPGQGYGNTIYF
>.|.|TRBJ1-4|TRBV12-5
TGTGCTAGTGGTCCGGGGAGGCCTAATGAAAAACTGTTTTTT
CASGPGRPNEKLFF
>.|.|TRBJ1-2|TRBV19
TGTGCCAGTAGCTCAAATACAGGGTCTACTAACTATGGCTACACCTTC
CASSSNTGSTNYGYTF
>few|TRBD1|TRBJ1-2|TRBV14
TGTGCCAGCAGCCAAGCCTCGGGGCAGGGGGGAGGCTACACCTTC
CASSQASGQGGGYTF
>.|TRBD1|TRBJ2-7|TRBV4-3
TGCGCCAGCAGCCGGACTTCCGGGACAGGGGGCCACGAGCAGTACTTC
CASSRTSGTGGHEQYF
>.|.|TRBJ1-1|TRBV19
TGTGCCAGTAGTGCAGGGGTGAGGAACACTGAAGCTTTCTTT
CASSAGVRNTEAFF
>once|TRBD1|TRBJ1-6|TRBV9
TGTGCCAGCAGCGGAGTACAGGGGAGCTCCTATAATTCACCCCTCCACTTT
CASSGVQGSSYNSPLHF
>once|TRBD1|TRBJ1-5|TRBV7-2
TGTGCCAGCAGCCCCTCCCCCGACAGGGGGACCAATCAGCCCCAGCATTTT
CASSPSPDRGTNQPQHF
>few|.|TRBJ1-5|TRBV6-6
TGTGCCAGCAGAGAATACGAGTATAGCAATCAGCCCCAGCATTTT
CASREYEYSNQPQHF
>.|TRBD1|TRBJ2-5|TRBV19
TGTGCCAGTAGCCTTAGACAGGGTCCACAGACCCAGTACTTC
CASSLRQGPQTQYF
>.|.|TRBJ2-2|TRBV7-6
TGTGCCAGCAGCTTGGTACAGGCCGGCACCGGGGAGCTGTTTTTT
CASSLVQAGTGELFF
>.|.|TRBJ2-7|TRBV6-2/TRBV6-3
TGTGCCAGCAGTAGAATCGTGTGGCGGGGCGGGTTAAGCTCCTACGAGCAGTACTTC
CASSRIVWRGGLSSYEQYF
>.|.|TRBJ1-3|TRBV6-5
TGTGCCAGCCAGTTCTCAGGGAACTCTGGAAACACCATATATTTT
CASQFSGNSGNTIYF
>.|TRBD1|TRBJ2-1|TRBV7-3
TGTGCCAGCAGCTCCTCTGGACAGGTCGCCACCGAGCAGTTCTTC
CASSSSGQVATEQFF
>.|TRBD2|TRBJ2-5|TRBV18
TGTGCCAGCTCACCGAGTCTAGCGGGGTTCCAAGAGACCCAGTACTTC
CASSPSLAGFQETQYF
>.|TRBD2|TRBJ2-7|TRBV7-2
TGTGCCAGCAGCTTAGAGCGGGGGGCCGGCACCTACGAGCAGTACTTC
CASSLERGAGTYEQYF